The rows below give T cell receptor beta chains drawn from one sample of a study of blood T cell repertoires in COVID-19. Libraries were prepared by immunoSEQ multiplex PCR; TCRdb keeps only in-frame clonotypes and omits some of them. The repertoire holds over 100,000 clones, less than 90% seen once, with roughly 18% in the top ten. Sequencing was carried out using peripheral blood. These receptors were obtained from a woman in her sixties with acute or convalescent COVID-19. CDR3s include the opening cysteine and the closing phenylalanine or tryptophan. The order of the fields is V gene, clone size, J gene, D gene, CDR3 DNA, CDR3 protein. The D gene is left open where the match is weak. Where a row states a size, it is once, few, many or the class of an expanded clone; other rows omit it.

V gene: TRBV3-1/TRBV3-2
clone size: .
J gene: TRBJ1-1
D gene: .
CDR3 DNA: TGTGCCAGCACCAAAGCGGGGAACACTGAAGCTTTCTTT
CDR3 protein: CASTKAGNTEAFF

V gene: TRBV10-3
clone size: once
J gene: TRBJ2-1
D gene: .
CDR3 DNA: TGTGCCATCAGTGACCCCGGGACACAAAATGAGCAGTTCTTC
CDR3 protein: CAISDPGTQNEQFF

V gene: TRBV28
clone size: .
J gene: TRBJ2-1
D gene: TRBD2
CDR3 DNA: TGTGCCACACAGACTAGCGGGGATTCCAATGAGCAGTTCTTC
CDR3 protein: CATQTSGDSNEQFF

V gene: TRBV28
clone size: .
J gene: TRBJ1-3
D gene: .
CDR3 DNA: TGTGCCAGCAGTAGTTCGAGGAAAGCTGGAAACACCATATATTTT
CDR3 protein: CASSSSRKAGNTIYF

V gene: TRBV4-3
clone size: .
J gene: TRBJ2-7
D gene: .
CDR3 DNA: TGCGCCAGCAGTCCAGAAACAGACTACGAGCAGTACTTC
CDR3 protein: CASSPETDYEQYF

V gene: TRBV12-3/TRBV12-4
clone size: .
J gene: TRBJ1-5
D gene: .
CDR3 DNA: TGTGCCAGCAGGGGAGACAATCAGCCCCAGCATTTT
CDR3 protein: CASRGDNQPQHF

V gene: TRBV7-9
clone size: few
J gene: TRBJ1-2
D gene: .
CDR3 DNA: TGTGCCAGCAGCTTAGAACAGGACCGCGGCTACACCTTC
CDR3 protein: CASSLEQDRGYTF

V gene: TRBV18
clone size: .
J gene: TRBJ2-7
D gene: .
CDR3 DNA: TGTGCCAGCTCACCAAGCTCGAACGAGCAGTACTTC
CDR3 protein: CASSPSSNEQYF

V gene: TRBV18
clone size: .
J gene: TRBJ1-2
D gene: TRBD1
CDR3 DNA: TGTGCCAGCTCACCGGGACAGGGAGGTGGCTACACCTTC
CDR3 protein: CASSPGQGGGYTF

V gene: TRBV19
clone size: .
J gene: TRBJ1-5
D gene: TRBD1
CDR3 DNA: TGTGCCAGTAGTGCCGGGACAGGGTTCAATCAGCCCCAGCATTTT
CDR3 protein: CASSAGTGFNQPQHF

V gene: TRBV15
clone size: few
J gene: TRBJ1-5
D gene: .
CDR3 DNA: TGTGCCACCAGCAGTCGGCAGATTAGCAGTCAGCCCCAGCATTTT
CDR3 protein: CATSSRQISSQPQHF

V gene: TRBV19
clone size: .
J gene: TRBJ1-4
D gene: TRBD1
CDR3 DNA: TGTGCCCCCACCAGGGGGCCTAATGAAAAACTGTTTTTT
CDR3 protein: CAPTRGPNEKLFF

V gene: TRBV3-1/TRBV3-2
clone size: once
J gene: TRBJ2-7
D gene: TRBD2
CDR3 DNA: TGTGCCAGCAGCCAAGGAGAGACTAGCGGAGTTTACGAGCAGTACTTC
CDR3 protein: CASSQGETSGVYEQYF

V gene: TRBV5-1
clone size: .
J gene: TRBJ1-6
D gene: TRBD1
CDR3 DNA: TGCGCCAGCAGCACAGGGGGATCACCCCTCCACTTT
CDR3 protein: CASSTGGSPLHF

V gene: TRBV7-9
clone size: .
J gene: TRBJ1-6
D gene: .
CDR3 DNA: TGTGCCAGCAGGGCCGACTATAATTCACCCCTCCACTTT
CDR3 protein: CASRADYNSPLHF

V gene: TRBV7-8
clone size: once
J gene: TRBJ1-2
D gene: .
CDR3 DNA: TGTGCCAGCAGCTTAGCAGGGGACTATGGCTACACCTTC
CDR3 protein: CASSLAGDYGYTF

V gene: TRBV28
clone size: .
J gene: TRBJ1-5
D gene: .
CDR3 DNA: TGTGCCAGCAGTTACCAGGGAAGGGGCAGGGAGCCCCAGCATTTT
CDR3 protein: CASSYQGRGREPQHF

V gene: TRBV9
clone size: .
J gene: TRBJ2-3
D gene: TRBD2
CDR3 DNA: TGTGCCAGCAGCGTAGGACTAGCGGGGACCGCAGGCACAGATACGCAGTATTTT
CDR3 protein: CASSVGLAGTAGTDTQYF

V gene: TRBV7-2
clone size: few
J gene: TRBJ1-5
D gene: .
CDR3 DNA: TGTGCCAGCAGCTCAACACCCGCCGGGCAGCCCCAGCATTTT
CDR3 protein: CASSSTPAGQPQHF

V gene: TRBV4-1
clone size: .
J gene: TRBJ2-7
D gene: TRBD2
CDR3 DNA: TGCGCCAGCAGCCAGGGGGGGTTCCTGTCAGCCTACGAGCAGTACTTC
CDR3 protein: CASSQGGFLSAYEQYF

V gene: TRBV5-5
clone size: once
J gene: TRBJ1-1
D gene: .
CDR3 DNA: TGTGCCAGCAGCTGGGCTGCGGGGCCCACTGAAGCTTTCTTT
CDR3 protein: CASSWAAGPTEAFF

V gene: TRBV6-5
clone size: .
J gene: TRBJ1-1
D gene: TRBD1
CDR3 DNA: TGTGCCAGCAGTAGAGACAGGGAAGGTACTGAAGCTTTCTTT
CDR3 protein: CASSRDREGTEAFF

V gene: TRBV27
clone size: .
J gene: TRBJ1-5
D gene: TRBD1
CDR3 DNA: TGTGCCAGCAGTTCTGACAGGGCTGGCAATCAGCCCCAGCATTTT
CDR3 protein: CASSSDRAGNQPQHF

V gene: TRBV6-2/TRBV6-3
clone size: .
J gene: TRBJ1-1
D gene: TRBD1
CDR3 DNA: TGTGCCAGCAGTTCTGCGGGACAGCTGAACACTGAAGCTTTCTTT
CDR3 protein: CASSSAGQLNTEAFF

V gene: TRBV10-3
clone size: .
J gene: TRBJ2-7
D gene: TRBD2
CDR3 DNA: TGTGCCATCAGTGGCCCTCTAGCGGCTGGGTCCTACGAGCAGTACTTC
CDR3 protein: CAISGPLAAGSYEQYF

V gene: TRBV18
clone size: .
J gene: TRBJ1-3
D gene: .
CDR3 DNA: TGTGCCAGCTCACCACTTTTGAGGGTTGAAGGAAACACCATATATTTT
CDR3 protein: CASSPLLRVEGNTIYF

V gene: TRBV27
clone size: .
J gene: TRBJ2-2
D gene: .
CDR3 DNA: TGTGCCAGCAGTTTATCCCCAAGGGGATTGGAGCTGTTTTTT
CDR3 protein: CASSLSPRGLELFF

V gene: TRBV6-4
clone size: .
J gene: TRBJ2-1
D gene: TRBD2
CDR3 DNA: TGTGCCAGCAGTGACAGCGGGAGGACTTATGAGCAGTTCTTC
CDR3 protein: CASSDSGRTYEQFF

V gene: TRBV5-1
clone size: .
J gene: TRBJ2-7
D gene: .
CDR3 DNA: TGCGCCAGCAGCTCCTACTTACCCCCCTACGAGCAGTACTTC
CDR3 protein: CASSSYLPPYEQYF

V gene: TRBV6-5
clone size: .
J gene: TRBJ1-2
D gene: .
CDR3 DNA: TGTGCCAGCAGTTACAAACAGGGTAACTATGGCTACACCTTC
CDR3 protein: CASSYKQGNYGYTF

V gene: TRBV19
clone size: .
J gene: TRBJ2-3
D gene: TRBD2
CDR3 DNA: TGTGCCAGTAGTCTCGGGACTAGCGGCCTGGGAGATACGCAGTATTTT
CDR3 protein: CASSLGTSGLGDTQYF

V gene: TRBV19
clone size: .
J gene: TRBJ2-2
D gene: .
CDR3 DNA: TGTGCCAGTAGTATTTTGGGGCAGGGCCAGGACACCGGGGAGCTGTTTTTT
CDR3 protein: CASSILGQGQDTGELFF

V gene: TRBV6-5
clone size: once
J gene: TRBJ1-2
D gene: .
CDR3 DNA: TGTGCCAGCAGTTACCCCGGCGGGGGTGCCCCCGCTGGCTACACCTTC
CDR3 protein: CASSYPGGGAPAGYTF

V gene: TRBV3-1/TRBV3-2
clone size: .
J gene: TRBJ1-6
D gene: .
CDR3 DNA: TGTGCCAGCAGCCAAGGCCTAGCCCTCCACTTT
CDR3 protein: CASSQGLALHF

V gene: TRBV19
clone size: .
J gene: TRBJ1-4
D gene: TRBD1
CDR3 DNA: TGTGCCAGTAATACTTGGGGACAGACTAATGAAAAACTGTTTTTT
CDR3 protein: CASNTWGQTNEKLFF

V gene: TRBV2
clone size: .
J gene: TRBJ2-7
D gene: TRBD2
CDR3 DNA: TGTGCCAGCAGTGGCAGGAGCGGGACTAGACCATACGAGCAGTACTTC
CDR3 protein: CASSGRSGTRPYEQYF

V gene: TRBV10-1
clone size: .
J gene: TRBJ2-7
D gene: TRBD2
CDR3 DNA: TGCGCCAGCAGTTTAGCGGGGATCCCGTACGAGCAGTACTTC
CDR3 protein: CASSLAGIPYEQYF

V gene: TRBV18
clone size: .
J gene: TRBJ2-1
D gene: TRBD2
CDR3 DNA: TGTGCCAGCTCTCGACTAGCGGGGGGACGATACAATGAGCAGTTCTTC
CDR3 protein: CASSRLAGGRYNEQFF

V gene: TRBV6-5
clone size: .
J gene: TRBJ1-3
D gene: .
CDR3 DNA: TGTGCCAGCAAAGGACACTACTCTGGAAACACCATATATTTT
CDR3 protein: CASKGHYSGNTIYF

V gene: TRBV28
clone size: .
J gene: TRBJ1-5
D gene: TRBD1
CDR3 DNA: TGTGCCAGCACCCGGGACAGGCCCGCTTCTCAGCCCCAGCATTTT
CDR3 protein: CASTRDRPASQPQHF

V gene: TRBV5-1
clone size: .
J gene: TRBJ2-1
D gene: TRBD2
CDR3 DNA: TGCGCCAGCAGCTTTAGAAGCGGGAACTACAATGAGCAGTTCTTC
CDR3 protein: CASSFRSGNYNEQFF

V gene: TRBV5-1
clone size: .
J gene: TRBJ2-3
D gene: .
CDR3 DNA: TGCGCCAGCAGTTCCCTAGCTTCAGATACGCAGTATTTT
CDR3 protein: CASSSLASDTQYF

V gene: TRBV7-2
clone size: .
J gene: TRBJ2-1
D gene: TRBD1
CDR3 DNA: TGTGCCAGCAGCTTTCCAGGGGGTTTAAATGAGCAGTTCTTC
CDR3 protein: CASSFPGGLNEQFF

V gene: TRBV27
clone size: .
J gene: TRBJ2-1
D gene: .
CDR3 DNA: TGTGCCAGCAGACCTACGGACTTAATCTACAATGAGCAGTTCTTC
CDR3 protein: CASRPTDLIYNEQFF

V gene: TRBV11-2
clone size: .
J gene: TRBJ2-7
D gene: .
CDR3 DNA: TGTGCCAGCAGCTTAGTGGCGGGGCGGGGGCCGCGCGAGCAGTACTTC
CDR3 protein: CASSLVAGRGPREQYF

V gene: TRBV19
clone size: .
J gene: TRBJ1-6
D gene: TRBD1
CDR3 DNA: TGTGCCAGTAGTCACCGGGACAGGGGCCGGGGATCACCCCTCCACTTT
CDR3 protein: CASSHRDRGRGSPLHF

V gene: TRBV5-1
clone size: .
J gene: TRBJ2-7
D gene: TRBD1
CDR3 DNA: TGCGCCAGCAGTGAGACAGGGCCGGCCTACGAGCAGTACTTC
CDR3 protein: CASSETGPAYEQYF

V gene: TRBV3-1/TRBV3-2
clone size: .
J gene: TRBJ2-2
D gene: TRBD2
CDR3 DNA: TGTGCCAGCAGCCAGCGGGGGGCCACCGGGGAGCTGTTTTTT
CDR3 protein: CASSQRGATGELFF

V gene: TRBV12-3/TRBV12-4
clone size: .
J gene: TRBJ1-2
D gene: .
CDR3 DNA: TGTGCCAGCATGAGGCCCACGGATGGCTACACCTTC
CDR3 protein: CASMRPTDGYTF

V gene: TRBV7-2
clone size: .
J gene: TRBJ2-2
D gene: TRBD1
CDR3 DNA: TGTGCCAGCAGTTGGACAGGGTACACCGGGGAGCTGTTTTTT
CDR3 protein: CASSWTGYTGELFF

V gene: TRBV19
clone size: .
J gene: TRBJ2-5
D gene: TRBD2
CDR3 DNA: TGTGCCAGTAGTAGAAAGCGGGGGGGCTCTGAGACCCAGTACTTC
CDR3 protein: CASSRKRGGSETQYF

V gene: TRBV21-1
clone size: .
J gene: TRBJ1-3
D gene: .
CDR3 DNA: TGTGCCAGCAGCAAAGTCCGCCAGGCTGAGGGGGACACCATATATTTT
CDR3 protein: CASSKVRQAEGDTIYF

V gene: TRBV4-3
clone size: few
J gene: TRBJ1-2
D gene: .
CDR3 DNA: TGCGCCAGCAGCCAAGAGCTTAAAGGGGACTTACGTGGCTACACCTTC
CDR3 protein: CASSQELKGDLRGYTF

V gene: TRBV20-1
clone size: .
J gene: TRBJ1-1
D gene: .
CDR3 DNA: TGCAGTGCTAGTGAGGGGGGAAACACTGAAGCTTTCTTT
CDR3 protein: CSASEGGNTEAFF

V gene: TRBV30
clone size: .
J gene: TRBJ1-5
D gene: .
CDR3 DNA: TGTGCCTGGACCCAGTCCCCCAATCAGCCCCAGCATTTT
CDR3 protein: CAWTQSPNQPQHF